This T cell receptor beta chain was profiled in a study of shared clonotypes between healthy human individuals. As for the study in general: The study used three CD4 naive, three CD4 memory, two CD8 naive and one CD8 memory plate per donor.

Here immunoSEQ multiplex PCR was the method, and the copy in TCRdb shows in-frame clones only, minus some. The sample lists fewer than 1.8 million clones, just under 99% occurring once. J gave up 2 bases and V 0 bases, and 3 bases lay outside the gene matches. Germline V gene lookup returns CDR1 MNHEY and CDR2 SMNVEV (reference sequence). This CDR3 has 15 residues. Overall study findings and caveats: As a rule, naive subsets had a larger estimated richness than memory subsets.

As for this clone: The antigen remains undetermined.

The sequenced sample consisted of naive CD4+ T cells sorted from blood. Indicated subset: CD45RA+ positively selected. The clonotype comes from a man under 40 in good health. The chain links TRBV27 to TRBJ2-7; 8 positions match TRBD1. CDR3 in amino acids: CASSLSGTGPYEQYF. CDR3 in DNA: TGTGCCAGCAGTTTATCCGGGACAGGTCCCTACGAGCAGTACTTC.